One sample yielded the 19 T cell receptor beta chains listed below, sequenced in a study of T cells after posttransplantation cyclophosphamide. Here immunoSEQ multiplex PCR was the method, and the copy in TCRdb shows in-frame clones only, minus some. The sample shows 20,000 to 25,000 clones, none of them appearing just once. Specimen: PBMCs. These receptors all come from a woman between 50 and 59 years old in good health, CMV-negative, and a related stem cell transplant donor.

Many counts were recorded for this clone. The V gene is TRBV5-6, the J gene TRBJ2-7; D gene uncertain. CDR1 SGHDT and CDR2 YYEEEE come from the germline V gene. Trimming took 0 bases from V and 0 from J, leaving 7 bases between them. The CDR3 is made up of 14 amino acids. CDR3 residues: CASSLDRLSYEQYF. Written as DNA, the CDR3 is TGTGCCAGCAGCTTGGATAGACTCTCCTACGAGCAGTACTTC.

This clone rates as large. The chain joins TRBV15 to TRBJ2-7; 8 bases fit TRBD2. Looked up from germline, CDR1 is LNHNV and CDR2 is YYDKDF (reference sequence). The CDR3 contains 14 residues. The DNA of the CDR3 is TGTGCTACCGGGGGGGGGCCTTTACGCTCCGAGCAGTACTTC. Protein product: CATGGGPLRSEQYF.

This clone was recorded at least ten times. The chain combines TRBV28 with TRBJ2-3; weak D call: TRBD2 (5 bases). V was clipped by 6 bases and J by 1 base, with 14 bases between them. This CDR3 has 15 amino acids. CDR1 and CDR2 from the germline V gene are MDHEN and SYDVKM. CDR3 sequence: CASRMRAWGTDTQYF. The CDR3 DNA follows: TGTGCCAGCAGAATGAGGGCCTGGGGCACAGATACGCAGTATTTT.

The table lists this clone with many counts. The rearrangement uses TRBV19 and TRBJ1-6; possible D gene TRBD1, 5 bases. In germline, CDR1 is LNHDA, CDR2 SQIVND (reference sequence). Trimming stripped 5 bases from V and 9 bases from J, with 11 bases between. CDR3 length: 13 amino acids. The CDR3 here is CASSVGGSSPLHF. The CDR3 DNA reads as TGTGCCAGTAGTGTCGGGGGATCTTCACCCCTCCACTTT.

This clone was counted at least ten times. The chain combines TRBV28 with TRBJ2-7; D call uncertain. Germline CDR1 reads MDHEN; CDR2 reads SYDVKM. The CDR3 runs 13 residues. Trimming left V 5 bases short and J 1 base short, with 9 bases between. In nucleotides, the CDR3 is TGTGCCAGCAGTACGGCAGGATCCTACGAGCAGTACTTC. Residues: CASSTAGSYEQYF.

This clone was counted at least ten times. The J gene is TRBJ2-2, the V gene TRBV7-9, with 10 bases identical to TRBD2. The J segment lost 0 bases and the V segment lost 5 bases, leaving 9 bases of the junction unmatched. The CDR3 loop spans 18 amino acids. Germline loops: CDR1 SEHNR, CDR2 FQNEAQ (reference sequence). CDR3 amino acids: CASSPIPLAGPNTGELFF. The CDR3 DNA reads TGTGCCAGCAGCCCTATTCCACTAGCGGGGCCGAACACCGGGGAGCTGTTTTTT.

This clone was recorded at least ten times. This chain links TRBV29-1 with TRBJ2-7, with no clear D. This CDR3 spans 12 amino acids. Germline V gives CDR1 SQVTM, CDR2 ANQGSEA. Trimming removed 5 bases at V and 0 bases at J, with 8 bases between. This CDR3 reads CSVSPSSYEQYF. As DNA, the CDR3 is TGCAGCGTTAGCCCAAGCTCCTACGAGCAGTACTTC.

This clone was seen at least ten times. V is TRBV6-5 and J is TRBJ1-3, with D unresolved. The V and J ends lost 6 bases and 0 bases respectively, with 9 bases between them. This CDR3 has 14 residues. From germline, CDR1 is MNHEY and CDR2 SVGAGI. The CDR3 nucleotides are TGTGCCAGCAGGCGACTAAGCTCTGGAAACACCATATATTTT. This codes for CASRRLSSGNTIYF.

This clone was detected ten times or more. This sequence joins TRBV7-6 and TRBJ2-7; 7 nucleotides align to TRBD1. There are 13 residues in the CDR3. V lost 2 bases to trimming and J lost 2 bases; unmatched junction nucleotides: 0. Germline lookup yields CDR1 SGHVS and CDR2 FNYEAQ. The CDR3 bases are TGTGCCAGCAGCTTACAGGGGGCCTACGAGCAGTACTTC. Translated: CASSLQGAYEQYF.

This clone has a count of ten or more. One end of the junction fails to match germline, which may point to a read error. The V and J genes are TRBV29-1 and TRBJ1-1, with 8 positions matching TRBD1. This CDR3 has 16 residues. Germline-derived CDR1 and CDR2 are SQVTM and ANQGSEA. For the CDR3, the DNA is TGCAGCGTTGATGTGCCCCGGACAGGGTTGAAAACTGAAGCTTTCTTT. This codes for CSVDVPRTGLKTEAFF.

This clone was observed at least ten times. This chain joins TRBV9 and TRBJ1-1, with a possible D match to TRBD1 (5 bases). Per germline, CDR1 SGDLS and CDR2 YYNGEE. The CDR3 sequence is 14 residues long. Trimming cost V 0 bases and J 5 bases, with 11 bases left between them. CDR3: CASSVEGELTEAFF. CDR3 bases: TGTGCCAGCAGCGTAGAAGGGGAACTAACTGAAGCTTTCTTT.

This clone was observed a handful of times. The rearrangement uses TRBV27 and TRBJ2-5; 7 positions agree with TRBD1. The DNA matches TRBJ2-7 better at its end, which makes the J call doubtful. CDR1 MNHEY and CDR2 SMNVEV come from the germline V gene (reference sequence). This CDR3 comprises 16 residues. CDR3 amino acids: CASSLYGTAKTYEQYF. The CDR3 DNA reads as TGTGCCAGCAGTTTATATGGGACAGCGAAAACCTACGAGCAGTACTTC.

This clone was seen ten or more times. The V call is TRBV5-6, the J call TRBJ2-2, with 11 nucleotides matching TRBD2. Germline loops: CDR1 SGHDT, CDR2 YYEEEE. The CDR3 length is 15 residues. V shed 2 bases and J 7 bases; nucleotides not matched to a gene: 4. CDR3 amino acids: CASSFSGGAIGELFF. CDR3 in DNA: TGTGCCAGCAGCTTTAGCGGGGGGGCCATCGGGGAGCTGTTTTTT.

The table lists this clone with many counts. The DNA for the CDR3 is TGTGCCAGCAGCTTGTCTCCAGGGAGAAAGGGGGATGAGCAGTTCTTC. It specifies CASSLSPGRKGDEQFF. This chain links TRBV5-4 with TRBJ2-1; tentative D call: TRBD1 (6 bases). V dropped 1 base and J dropped 8 bases, with 19 bases sitting between them. The germline V gene has CDR1 SGHNT and CDR2 YYREEE (reference sequence). This CDR3 has 16 residues. The complete variable domain, with remaining parts taken from reference TRBV5-4 and TRBJ2-1, reads ETGVTQSPTHLIKTRGQQVTLRCSSQSGHNTVSWYQQALGQGPQFIFQYYREEENGRGNFPPRFSGLQFPNYSSELNVNALELDDSALYLCASSLSPGRKGDEQFFGPGTRLTVL.

This clone was found many times. J is TRBJ2-3 and V is TRBV7-3; TRBD1 is a possible D gene (6 bases). The CDR3 runs 14 residues. Per germline, CDR1 SGHTA and CDR2 FQGTGA. The V gene lost 5 bases and the J gene lost 4 bases, with 13 bases spanning the gap. The CDR3 here is CASSPTGIADTQYF. CDR3 nucleotide sequence: TGTGCCAGCAGCCCTACAGGGATCGCAGATACGCAGTATTTT.

At least ten counts were recorded for this clone. The rearrangement links TRBV6-5 to TRBJ1-5, with 8 bases that match TRBD1. Germline CDR1 is MNHEY and CDR2 is SVGAGI. This CDR3 is built from 16 residues. Germline trimming cut 2 bases from V and 3 bases from J; bases unmatched to any gene: 6. The CDR3 coding sequence is TGTGCCAGCAGTTACGCCGGGACAGGCCTCAATCAGCCCCAGCATTTT. It yields the protein CASSYAGTGLNQPQHF.

There are many counts of this clone. The chain has TRBV28 and TRBJ1-5; possible D gene TRBD1, 5 bases. Germline V gene data show CDR1 as MDHEN and CDR2 as SYDVKM. This CDR3 comprises 15 residues. The V end was cut by 6 bases, the J end by 4 bases, with 16 bases between. CDR3 residues: CASSERGSRNQPQHF. CDR3 nucleotide sequence: TGTGCCAGCAGCGAACGGGGGTCTCGGAATCAGCCCCAGCATTTT.

This clone has ten or more counts. The chain's CDR3 is CAWSRLVRNTGELFF. The CDR3 DNA follows: TGTGCCTGGAGCCGACTAGTTCGGAACACCGGGGAGCTGTTTTTT. The chain is built from TRBV30 and TRBJ2-2, with a possible D match to TRBD2 (6 bases). Germline V gene sequence: CDR1 GTSNPN, CDR2 SVGIG (reference sequence). Trimming left V 3 bases short and J 1 base short, with 12 bases between. This CDR3 is 15 amino acids long.

This clone was found many times. The V call is TRBV5-1, the J call TRBJ2-3; D perhaps matches TRBD2 (5 bases). The CDR3 is made up of 14 amino acids. Germline loops: CDR1 SGHRS, CDR2 YFSETQ. Trimming removed 4 bases from V and 1 base from J, with 10 bases in between. The CDR3 nucleotides are TGCGCCAGCAGCCTCGAGGGAGGCACAGATACGCAGTATTTT. Translation: CASSLEGGTDTQYF.